These T cell receptor beta chains were read from a single sample in a study of chemoradiotherapy in HPV16-positive cancers. The assay was immunoSEQ multiplex PCR, and TCRdb's table has in-frame clones only and misses some. The data contain tens of thousands of clones, roughly 89% of them singletons. The sample here was blood, taken from a patient who underwent chemoradiotherapy. These receptors came from a human donor with HPV-associated anogenital cancer. Both conserved end residues are part of each CDR3. D genes are given only for firm matches. Clone size, where shown, is once, few, many, or a class for clones that have expanded.

J gene | V gene | D gene | clone size | CDR3 protein | CDR3 DNA
TRBJ1-2 | TRBV5-1 | TRBD1 | NA | CASSLGDRDGGYTF | TGCGCCAGCAGCTTGGGGGACAGGGACGGTGGCTACACCTTC
TRBJ2-1 | TRBV2 | NA | NA | CASILGRPLVDEQFF | TGTGCCAGCATCCTGGGGAGGCCTTTAGTGGATGAGCAGTTCTTC
TRBJ2-3 | TRBV7-9 | NA | NA | CASSLPSGPHTQYF | TGTGCCAGCAGCTTACCCTCAGGGCCCCATACGCAGTATTTT
TRBJ2-2 | TRBV9 | TRBD2 | NA | CASSGSSGGWTGELFF | TGTGCCAGCAGCGGTTCTAGCGGGGGTTGGACCGGGGAGCTGTTTTTT
TRBJ1-1 | TRBV7-8 | NA | NA | CASSLLQVNGAFF | TGTGCCAGCAGCTTACTCCAAGTTAATGGAGCTTTCTTT
TRBJ2-1 | TRBV27 | NA | NA | CASSFRTDEQFF | TGTGCCAGCAGTTTCCGGACAGATGAGCAGTTCTTC
TRBJ1-1 | TRBV25-1 | TRBD1 | NA | CASSEVGQGGAFF | TGTGCCAGCAGTGAGGTGGGACAGGGAGGAGCTTTCTTT
TRBJ1-6 | TRBV6-1 | TRBD1 | NA | CASSGDREKSISYNSPLHF | TGTGCCAGCAGTGGGGACAGGGAGAAATCCATCTCCTATAATTCACCCCTCCACTTT
TRBJ2-1 | TRBV11-3 | NA | NA | CASSLGGYGNEQFF | TGTGCCAGCAGCTTAGGGGGCTATGGCAATGAGCAGTTCTTC
TRBJ2-3 | TRBV7-8 | NA | NA | CASGLADTQYF | TGTGCCAGCGGGCTTGCAGATACGCAGTATTTT
TRBJ1-1 | TRBV27 | TRBD1 | NA | CASSLGQGGSPEAFF | TGTGCCAGCAGTTTAGGACAGGGTGGTTCCCCTGAAGCTTTCTTT
TRBJ1-5 | TRBV6-1 | TRBD1 | once | CASSAMTGANQPQHF | TGTGCCAGCAGTGCGATGACAGGGGCCAATCAGCCCCAGCATTTT
TRBJ2-3 | TRBV5-8 | TRBD2 | NA | CASSLASGGTPDTQYF | TGTGCCAGCAGCTTGGCTAGCGGGGGGACCCCAGATACGCAGTATTTT
TRBJ1-2 | TRBV7-6 | NA | NA | CASSLGGSDYGYTF | TGTGCCAGCAGCTTAGGGGGATCTGACTATGGCTACACCTTC
TRBJ1-2 | TRBV27 | TRBD1 | NA | CASSTRQGAVNYGYTF | TGTGCCAGCAGCACCCGACAGGGGGCCGTTAACTATGGCTACACCTTC
TRBJ2-7 | TRBV6-5 | TRBD1 | NA | CASRDRVGYEQYF | TGTGCCAGCAGGGACAGGGTGGGCTACGAGCAGTACTTC